Following are 22 T cell receptor beta chains from one sample sequenced in a study of blood T cell repertoires in COVID-19. TCRdb keeps only in-frame clones here, not all; method: immunoSEQ multiplex PCR. Of under 250,000 clones listed, 82% are singletons. The sequenced material came from PBMCs or T cells enriched from blood (not recorded which). These receptors all stem from a woman aged 55-69 years who had recovered from COVID-19.

The CDR3 nucleotides read TGTGCCAGCAGCGCGGGACAGGGAAAAGCTTTCTTT. It specifies CASSAGQGKAFF. This chain connects TRBV6-5 to TRBJ1-1; 9 nucleotides match TRBD1. Per the germline V gene, CDR1 is MNHEY and CDR2 is SVGAGI. CDR3 size: 12 residues. V lost 6 bases and J lost 9; bases outside the gene matches: 5.

V and J are TRBV2 and TRBJ1-2, with D possibly TRBD1 on 5 matching bases. The CDR3 runs to 13 residues. Germline-derived CDR1 and CDR2 are SNHLY and FYNNEI. V lost 5 bases to trimming and J lost 6 bases, with 13 bases between them. The CDR3 DNA reads TGTGCCAGCAGTCCTCGTTCAGGGAATGGCTACACCTTC. Its translation is CASSPRSGNGYTF.

V usage is TRBV9 and J usage is TRBJ2-2; the D gene is possibly TRBD2 (5 bases). Between the trimmed V and J ends, which lost 3 bases and 7 bases, there was a span of 16 bases. The germline V gene has CDR1 SGDLS and CDR2 YYNGEE. The CDR3 spans 15 residues. The CDR3 region has the DNA TGTGCCAGCAGCGAGTTCCTCGAGGGTGGCGGGGAGCTGTTTTTT. Translation: CASSEFLEGGGELFF. The whole variable domain, filled in from reference TRBV9 and TRBJ2-2, reads DSGVTQTPKHLITATGQRVTLRCSPRSGDLSVYWYQQSLDQGLQFLIQYYNGEERAKGNILERFSAQQFPDLHSELNLSSLELGDSALYFCASSEFLEGGGELFFGEGSRLTVL.

The chain uses TRBV2 and TRBJ2-7; 10 bases agree with TRBD1. The V gene end was trimmed by 5 bases and the J gene end by 3 bases; junction bases not matched to a gene: 7. Germline loops: CDR1 SNHLY, CDR2 FYNNEI. This CDR3 has 15 residues. The CDR3, as DNA: TGTGCCAGCAGTTCTTGGGGGGACAGGGGCTACGAGCAGTACTTC. Protein: CASSSWGDRGYEQYF.

The chain is built from TRBV29-1 and TRBJ2-7; 11 bases line up with TRBD1. The CDR3 has 15 residues. The V gene's germline CDR1 is SQVTM and CDR2 ANQGSEA. With V trimmed by 0 bases and J by 10 bases, 11 bases remained unmatched. CDR3 amino acids: CSVEDRVGQGGKQYF. The CDR3 DNA reads as TGCAGCGTTGAAGATAGAGTGGGACAGGGGGGAAAACAGTACTTC.

This clone was detected a few times. The chain employs TRBV19 and TRBJ1-2; D is perhaps TRBD1 (5 bases). Per the germline V gene, CDR1 is LNHDA and CDR2 is SQIVND (reference sequence). This CDR3 comprises 15 residues. Deletions cut 0 bases from V and 4 bases from J, with 12 bases between. This CDR3 is CASSIEGTGAYGYTF. CDR3 DNA: TGTGCCAGTAGTATAGAGGGGACGGGAGCCTATGGCTACACCTTC.

This sequence joins TRBV4-3 and TRBJ1-3; weak D call: TRBD1 (5 bases). The V and J ends lost 1 base and 3 bases respectively, with 13 bases between them. The CDR3 consists of 16 residues. The germline V gene encodes CDR1 LGHNA and CDR2 YSLEER. The CDR3 loop reads CASSQVTPRVGNTIYF. For the CDR3, the DNA is TGCGCCAGCAGCCAAGTTACCCCCAGGGTTGGAAACACCATATATTTT.

CDR3 in DNA: TGTGCCAGCAGTAGGACAGTTAACTATGGCTACACCTTC. Translation gives CASSRTVNYGYTF. This sequence joins TRBV6-5 and TRBJ1-2, with D perhaps TRBD1 (6 bases). The CDR3 is 13 amino acids. The V gene's germline CDR1 is MNHEY and CDR2 SVGAGI. Trimming pared 5 bases from V and 1 base from J, leaving 8 bases between.

CDR3: CASSSDSYEQYF. DNA for the CDR3: TGTGCCAGCAGCTCGGACAGCTACGAGCAGTACTTC. The chain has TRBV11-3 and TRBJ2-7, with D perhaps matching TRBD1 (6 bases). There are 12 residues in the CDR3. Trimming shortened V by 4 bases and J by 3 bases, and 7 bases separated the two germline ends. CDR1 and CDR2 (germline): SGHNT, YENEEA.

CDR3 region: CASTGRDSVNEQYF. CDR3 DNA: TGTGCCAGCACGGGGCGGGATTCAGTCAACGAGCAGTACTTC. The rearrangement uses TRBV3-1 (or the pseudogene TRBV3-2) and TRBJ2-7, with D maybe TRBD2 (6 bases). The germline gives CDR1 LGHDT, CDR2 YNNKEL (reference sequence). This CDR3 is built from 14 residues. V lost 7 bases to trimming and J lost 5 bases, with 18 bases between them.

This clone showed up just a few times. The chain is built from TRBV14 and TRBJ2-2; D gene ambiguous. This CDR3 is 16 amino acids long. The V end was cut by 0 bases, the J end by 1 base, with 9 bases between. Germline V gene data show CDR1 as SGHDN and CDR2 as FVKESK. This CDR3 is CASSQESPGNTGELFF. CDR3 in DNA: TGTGCCAGCAGCCAAGAATCTCCAGGGAACACCGGGGAGCTGTTTTTT.

This clone was recorded once. This rearrangement joins TRBV5-4 to TRBJ1-1, with TRBD1 matching over 7 bases. This CDR3 has 13 amino acids. Per germline, CDR1 SGHNT and CDR2 YYREEE (reference sequence). With 5 bases clipped from V and 4 bases from J, the junction kept 5 bases outside the gene matches. The CDR3 DNA follows: TGTGCCAGCAGTAACAGGGGACTCACTGAAGCTTTCTTT. Amino acid sequence: CASSNRGLTEAFF.

The V call is TRBV18, the J call TRBJ2-7; TRBD1 matches 7 bases. The CDR3 contains 15 residues. Germline lookup yields CDR1 KGHSH and CDR2 LQKENI. V trimming: 3 bases; J trimming: 0 bases; junction bases outside the gene matches: 5. CDR3 coding DNA: TGTGCCAGCTCACCGCCGGGACAGAGCTCCTACGAGCAGTACTTC. It specifies CASSPPGQSSYEQYF. The full variable domain, its missing parts supplied by reference TRBV18 and TRBJ2-7, is NAGVMQNPRHLVRRRGQEARLRCSPMKGHSHVYWYRQLPEEGLKFMVYLQKENIIDESGMPKERFSAEFPKEGPSILRIQQVVRGDSAAYFCASSPPGQSSYEQYFGPGTRLTVT.

The chain uses TRBV11-2 and TRBJ1-6; tentatively, D is TRBD1 (6 bases). The ends were cut back, 6 bases at V and 9 bases at J, with 15 bases in the middle. CDR3 length: 14 residues. Germline V gene lookup returns CDR1 SGHAT and CDR2 FQNNGV. CDR3 sequence reads: CASREQGLGSPLHF. DNA for the CDR3: TGTGCCAGCAGGGAACAGGGCCTGGGTTCACCCCTCCACTTT.

The chain employs TRBV19 and TRBJ2-6; TRBD2 agrees at 8 bases. This CDR3 comprises 19 residues. The ends lost 8 bases at V and 0 bases at J; junction bases unmatched: 15. Germline CDR1 reads LNHDA; CDR2 reads SQIVND (reference sequence). This CDR3 is CASARTGLGPGSGANVLTF. Written as DNA, the CDR3 is TGTGCCAGTGCCAGAACGGGACTAGGGCCGGGCTCTGGGGCCAACGTCCTGACTTTC. The complete variable domain, with remaining parts taken from reference TRBV19 and TRBJ2-6, reads DGGITQSPKYLFRKEGQNVTLSCEQNLNHDAMYWYRQDPGQGLRLIYYSQIVNDFQKGDIAEGYSVSREKKESFPLTVTSAQKNPTAFYLCASARTGLGPGSGANVLTFGAGSRLTVL.

This clone came up a few times. V is TRBV5-4 and J is TRBJ2-7; 7 bases agree with TRBD2. This CDR3 is built from 15 residues. The V and J ends lost 0 bases and 2 bases, in that order; junction bases with no gene match: 5. The germline V gene has CDR1 SGHNT and CDR2 YYREEE (reference sequence). This chain's CDR3 is CASSLGRGTTYEQYF. In nucleotides, the CDR3 is TGTGCCAGCAGCTTGGGACGGGGGACTACCTACGAGCAGTACTTC.

The chain couples TRBV2 to TRBJ1-1; TRBD1 is a possible D gene (6 bases). Germline lookup yields CDR1 SNHLY and CDR2 FYNNEI. The V end lost 8 bases, the J end lost 7 bases, and 20 bases lay between the germline ends. CDR3 size: 14 residues. The DNA for the CDR3 is TGTGCCAGCGAGAAGGAAGGGACAACCCTTGAAGCTTTCTTT. It codes for CASEKEGTTLEAFF.

This clone showed up just once. The rearrangement uses TRBV7-4 and TRBJ2-1; 11 bases match TRBD2. Germline values: CDR1 SGHVT, CDR2 SQSDAQ. Unmatched junction bases numbered 7, after V lost 5 bases and J lost 1 base. This CDR3 has 17 amino acids. The CDR3 region is CASSAGTSGDSYNEQFF. In DNA, the CDR3 is TGTGCCAGCAGCGCCGGGACTAGCGGAGATTCCTACAATGAGCAGTTCTTC.

This sequence joins TRBV30 and TRBJ2-7, with 10 bases identical to TRBD1. The V gene's germline CDR1 is GTSNPN and CDR2 SVGIG (reference sequence). The CDR3 contains 14 residues. The V gene end was trimmed by 0 bases and the J gene end by 5 bases; junction bases not matched to a gene: 4. CDR3 sequence: CAWSVGTGVDEQYF. Here the CDR3 DNA reads TGTGCCTGGAGTGTGGGGACAGGGGTCGACGAGCAGTACTTC.

This chain uses TRBV4-1 with TRBJ2-3, with 9 nucleotides matching TRBD2. The CDR3 covers 16 residues. The V gene's germline CDR1 is MGHRA and CDR2 YSYEKL. Trimming cost V 1 base and J 0 bases; bases outside gene matches: 2. CDR3 coding DNA: TGCGCCAGCAGCCAAGTAGCGGGGGTAAGCACAGATACGCAGTATTTT. It yields the protein CASSQVAGVSTDTQYF.

The CDR3 DNA reads as TGTGCCAGCAGCAGAGTAGCAGCCCAAGAGACCCAGTACTTC. This encodes CASSRVAAQETQYF. The rearrangement joins TRBV7-8 to TRBJ2-5; D remains ambiguous. Deletions cut 5 bases from V and 1 base from J, with 11 bases between. Germline V gives CDR1 SGHVS, CDR2 FQNEAQ. This CDR3 has 14 amino acids.

This chain uses TRBV11-1 with TRBJ1-1; D may be TRBD1 (5 bases). Trimming took 5 bases from V and 2 from J, leaving 12 bases between them. Germline CDR1 is SGHAT and CDR2 is FQDESV (reference sequence). This CDR3 comprises 14 residues. The CDR3 DNA sequence: TGTGCCAGCAGCATACTGACAGAAAACACTGAAGCTTTCTTT. Amino acid sequence: CASSILTENTEAFF.